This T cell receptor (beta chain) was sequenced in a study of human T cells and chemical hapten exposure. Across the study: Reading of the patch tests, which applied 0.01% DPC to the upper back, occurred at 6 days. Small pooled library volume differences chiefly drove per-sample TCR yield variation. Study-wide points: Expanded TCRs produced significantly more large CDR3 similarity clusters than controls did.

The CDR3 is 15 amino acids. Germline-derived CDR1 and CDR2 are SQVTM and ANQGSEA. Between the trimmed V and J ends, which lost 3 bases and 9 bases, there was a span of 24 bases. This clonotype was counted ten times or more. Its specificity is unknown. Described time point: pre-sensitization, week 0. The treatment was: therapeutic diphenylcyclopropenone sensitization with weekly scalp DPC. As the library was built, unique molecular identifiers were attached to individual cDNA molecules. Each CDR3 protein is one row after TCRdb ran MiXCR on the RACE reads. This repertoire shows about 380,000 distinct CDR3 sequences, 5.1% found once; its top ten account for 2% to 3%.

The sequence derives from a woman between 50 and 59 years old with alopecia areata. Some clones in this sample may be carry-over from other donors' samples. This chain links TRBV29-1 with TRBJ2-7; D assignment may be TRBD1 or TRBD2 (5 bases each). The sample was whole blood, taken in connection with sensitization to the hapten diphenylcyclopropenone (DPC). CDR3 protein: CSVEGRDATYGGQYF. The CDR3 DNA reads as TGCAGCGTTGAGGGCCGGGACGCAACCTACGGCGGGCAGTACTTC.